These 11 T cell receptor beta chains originate from one sample sequenced in a study. MiXCR was run by TCRdb on the RT-PCR reads, yielding one entry per CDR3 protein. The sample yields about 680,000 distinct CDR3 sequences, 14% seen once. Specimen: memory CD4+ T cells from blood. The receptors stem from a female donor in good health, serving as a healthy control.

This clonotype was observed a handful of times. This sequence joins TRBV18 and TRBJ1-6; TRBD1 is a possible D gene (5 bases). The CDR3 sequence is 16 residues long. Germline assignment: CDR1 KGHSH and CDR2 LQKENI. V lost 3 bases and J 5 bases, leaving 14 bases between the germline ends. The CDR3 DNA is TGTGCCAGCTCACCCCTTGACAGCTCAAATAATTCACCCCTCCACTTT. It codes for CASSPLDSSNNSPLHF.

The genes are TRBV5-8 and TRBJ2-3; D gene uncertain. V lost 3 bases to trimming and J lost 6 bases, with 14 bases between them. The CDR3 covers 14 residues. Germline lookup yields CDR1 SGHTS and CDR2 YDEGEE. The chain's CDR3 is CASSSDPGVDTQYF. As DNA, the CDR3 is TGTGCCAGCAGCTCTGACCCCGGAGTGGATACGCAGTATTTT.

This clonotype was found once. CDR3 in amino acids: CASREGFNHEQYF. The CDR3, as DNA: TGTGCCAGCAGGGAGGGCTTTAACCACGAGCAGTACTTC. The chain has TRBV6-6 and TRBJ2-7, with a tentative D call TRBD2 (6 bases). This CDR3 spans 13 amino acids. With 6 bases removed from V and 5 bases from J, the gap between germline ends came to 14 bases. Germline assignment: CDR1 MNHNY and CDR2 SVGAGI (reference sequence).

The J gene is TRBJ2-3, the V gene TRBV9; TRBD2 might be the D (6 bases). Germline lookup yields CDR1 SGDLS and CDR2 YYNGEE. This CDR3 spans 14 amino acids. V was pared by 7 bases and J by 2 bases, with 14 bases between. CDR3 coding DNA: TGTGCCAGCTCTAGTAGCGGAAACACAGATACGCAGTATTTT. Protein: CASSSSGNTDTQYF.

The chain links TRBV18 to TRBJ2-2, with D unclear. V was shortened by 4 bases and J by 6 bases, with 3 bases between the two germline ends. The CDR3 is 11 amino acids. Germline V lookup: CDR1 KGHSH, CDR2 LQKENI. The CDR3 DNA reads as TGTGCCAGCTCACGCGCCGGGGAGCTGTTTTTT. Translation: CASSRAGELFF.

The genes are TRBV12-3 or TRBV12-4 and TRBJ1-2, with TRBD1 matching over 9 bases. The CDR3 sequence is 15 residues long. With 4 bases clipped from V and 3 bases from J, the junction kept 6 bases outside the gene matches. The CDR3 sequence: CASSSTGQGYYGYTF. CDR3 in DNA: TGTGCCAGCAGTTCTACGGGACAGGGCTACTATGGCTACACCTTC.

V usage is TRBV6-5 and J usage is TRBJ2-1; 11 positions agree with TRBD2. Unmatched junction bases numbered 9, after V lost 7 bases and J lost 4 bases. The V gene's germline CDR1 is MNHEY and CDR2 SVGAGI. This CDR3 spans 16 amino acids. The CDR3 region has the DNA TGTGCCAGCAATAGCGGGAGGGCCATGCGTTACAATGAGCAGTTCTTC. It yields the protein CASNSGRAMRYNEQFF.

This clonotype was detected only a few times. The chain uses TRBV20-1 and TRBJ2-3; TRBD2 is a possible D gene (5 bases). This CDR3 comprises 13 residues. From germline, CDR1 is DFQATT and CDR2 SNEGSKA (reference sequence). V lost 7 bases and J 5 bases, leaving 16 bases between the germline ends. The CDR3 spells CSGLSRGKDTQYF. Written as DNA, the CDR3 is TGCAGTGGACTATCACGGGGTAAAGATACGCAGTATTTT.

This clonotype has just a few counts. In DNA form, the CDR3 reads TGTGCCACCAGTGCCCCGACAGGGACTGGCTACACCTTC. Translating it yields CATSAPTGTGYTF. The V gene is TRBV24-1, the J gene TRBJ1-2; 7 positions agree with TRBD1. The CDR3 runs 13 residues. Germline V lookup: CDR1 KGHDR, CDR2 SFDVKD. V lost 5 bases, J lost 7 bases, and 6 bases stayed unmatched.

In its sample, this clonotype was seen a few times. The chain employs TRBV6-6 and TRBJ2-4; D is uncertain. The CDR3 has 13 amino acids. Per the germline V gene, CDR1 is MNHNY and CDR2 is SVGAGI (reference sequence). The CDR3 sequence: CSTSPLAKNIQYF. CDR3 nucleotide sequence: TGTTCCACAAGTCCACTAGCCAAAAACATTCAGTACTTC.

This clonotype occurred a few times. V and J are TRBV3-1 and TRBJ2-2; D unresolved. Germline loops: CDR1 LGHDT, CDR2 YNNKEL (reference sequence). The CDR3 sequence is 14 residues long. V lost 2 bases and J lost 6, with 10 bases in between. The CDR3: CASSQKGHSGELFF. As DNA, the CDR3 is TGTGCCAGCAGCCAAAAGGGTCACTCCGGGGAGCTGTTTTTT.